The 17 T cell receptor beta chains below come from one sample, sequenced in a study of blood T cell repertoires in COVID-19. Some clones are missing from TCRdb's copy, which holds only in-frame ones; the method was immunoSEQ multiplex PCR. The sample lists about 300,000 clones, 90% occurring once. The material sequenced was PBMCs or T cells enriched from blood (not recorded which). The source of these receptors is a woman aged 18-29 years with acute COVID-19.

This clone occurred once. This chain uses TRBV9 with TRBJ2-3; 9 nucleotides agree with TRBD2. The CDR3 is 17 amino acids. CDR1 is SGDLS, CDR2 YYNGEE, per germline. V lost 0 bases to trimming and J lost 0 bases; unmatched junction nucleotides: 5. CDR3 sequence reads: CASSVATSGSSTDTQYF. The CDR3 DNA reads as TGTGCCAGCAGCGTAGCTACTAGCGGGTCCAGCACAGATACGCAGTATTTT.

This rearrangement joins TRBV19 to TRBJ1-2; tentative D call: TRBD1 (5 bases). The germline V and J ends were trimmed by 10 bases and 5 bases, with 14 bases remaining between them. Germline loops: CDR1 LNHDA, CDR2 SQIVND (reference sequence). The CDR3 contains 12 residues. The CDR3 bases are TGTGCCACATCGACTGGGGGGTATGGCTACACCTTC. Protein sequence: CATSTGGYGYTF.

The V call is TRBV29-1, the J call TRBJ1-2; tentative D call: TRBD1 (5 bases). The V end lost 7 bases, the J end lost 4 bases, and 19 bases lay between the germline ends. Germline lookup yields CDR1 SQVTM and CDR2 ANQGSEA. This CDR3 has 14 amino acids. The CDR3 protein is CSGKIAGRLYGYTF. In DNA form, the CDR3 reads TGCAGCGGGAAGATAGCGGGGCGACTCTATGGCTACACCTTC.

J is TRBJ1-4 and V is TRBV4-1, with 7 positions matching TRBD1. Per germline, CDR1 MGHRA and CDR2 YSYEKL. With V trimmed by 6 bases and J by 3 bases, 13 bases remained unmatched. The CDR3 contains 17 residues. The CDR3 loop reads CASSPTGTEDPNEKLFF. In DNA form, the CDR3 reads TGCGCCAGCAGTCCCACAGGGACAGAAGACCCTAATGAAAAACTGTTTTTT.

V and J are TRBV28 and TRBJ2-7, with 8 nucleotides matching TRBD2. Germline-derived CDR1 and CDR2 are MDHEN and SYDVKM. V shed 7 bases and J 7 bases; nucleotides not matched to a gene: 12. This CDR3 is built from 14 residues. The CDR3 protein is CASTIGLAGREQYF. The CDR3 coding sequence is TGTGCCAGCACTATCGGACTAGCCGGGCGGGAGCAGTACTTC.

The V gene is TRBV28, the J gene TRBJ1-2; 7 bases match TRBD1. Trimming took 6 bases from V and 1 from J; bases not matched to a gene: 5. This CDR3 region has 14 residues. In germline, CDR1 is MDHEN, CDR2 SYDVKM. The CDR3 nucleotides read TGTGCCAGCAGGGCCGGGACAGTTAACTATGGCTACACCTTC. This codes for CASRAGTVNYGYTF.

The rearrangement joins TRBV5-1 to TRBJ1-1, with D tentatively TRBD1 (6 bases). CDR3 length: 15 residues. V was cut by 1 base and J by 3 bases, with 13 bases left in between. Germline values: CDR1 SGHRS, CDR2 YFSETQ. CDR3 bases: TGCGCCAGCAGCTTGCAAGGGGGTGGAGACACTGAAGCTTTCTTT. Translated: CASSLQGGGDTEAFF.

The chain uses TRBV14 and TRBJ1-2, with 9 positions matching TRBD1. This CDR3 comprises 16 residues. Germline-derived CDR1 and CDR2 are SGHDN and FVKESK. Trimming took 5 bases from V and 3 from J; bases not matched to a gene: 10. The CDR3 nucleotides are TGTGCCAGCAGCATTGACAGGGGGTACTTCGACTATGGCTACACCTTC. Residues: CASSIDRGYFDYGYTF.

This chain uses TRBV19 with TRBJ2-1; 7 bases are a match to TRBD2. The germline V gene has CDR1 LNHDA and CDR2 SQIVND (reference sequence). This CDR3 contains 14 residues. J gave up 5 bases and V 6 bases, and 7 bases lay outside the gene matches. The DNA of the CDR3 is TGTGCCAGTAGAGCCAGCGGGGAGGACAATGAGCAGTTCTTC. Translating gives CASRASGEDNEQFF.

The chain joins TRBV18 to TRBJ1-5; D may be TRBD1 (5 bases). The germline CDR1 and CDR2 sequences are KGHSH and LQKENI. V was shortened by 6 bases and J by 4 bases, with 13 bases between the two germline ends. The CDR3 is made up of 14 amino acids. CDR3 DNA: TGTGCCAGCTCCCTAGGGGTGGGTAATCAGCCCCAGCATTTT. Its protein product is CASSLGVGNQPQHF. The variable domain in full, with the rest retrieved from reference TRBV18 and TRBJ1-5, is NAGVMQNPRHLVRRRGQEARLRCSPMKGHSHVYWYRQLPEEGLKFMVYLQKENIIDESGMPKERFSAEFPKEGPSILRIQQVVRGDSAAYFCASSLGVGNQPQHFGDGTRLSIL.

This chain links TRBV2 with TRBJ1-4, with 7 bases fitting TRBD1. With V trimmed by 10 bases and J by 8 bases, 13 bases remained unmatched. The CDR3 loop spans 14 amino acids. In germline, CDR1 is SNHLY, CDR2 FYNNEI. In DNA, the CDR3 is TGTGCCACGCGTCAGGGGGTCCTTGGGGAAAAACTGTTTTTT. Amino acid sequence: CATRQGVLGEKLFF.

The CDR3 nucleotides read TGCGCCAGCAGCCAAGAAGCTGGCTACAATGAGCAGTTCTTC. Translated, it gives CASSQEAGYNEQFF. The chain carries TRBV4-1 and TRBJ2-1; D not certain. The germline gives CDR1 MGHRA, CDR2 YSYEKL. The germline V and J ends were trimmed by 0 bases and 3 bases, with 6 bases remaining between them. CDR3 size: 14 residues.

The V call is TRBV28, the J call TRBJ2-2; TRBD2 might be the D (6 bases). CDR1 and CDR2 from the germline V gene are MDHEN and SYDVKM. With 4 bases removed from V and 6 bases from J, the gap between germline ends came to 9 bases. This CDR3 has 13 residues. DNA for the CDR3: TGTGCCAGCAGTTGGGGGGTCCCCGGGGAGCTGTTTTTT. It translates to CASSWGVPGELFF.

The chain has TRBV19 and TRBJ1-1, with D unresolved. The germline CDR1 and CDR2 sequences are LNHDA and SQIVND (reference sequence). CDR3 length: 14 residues. Trimming removed 2 bases at V and 1 base at J, with 8 bases between. The DNA for the CDR3 is TGTGCCAGTAGTATATTCCTCGGGAACACTGAAGCTTTCTTT. Its protein product is CASSIFLGNTEAFF.

The chain is built from TRBV19 and TRBJ2-3, with 8 nucleotides matching TRBD2. The CDR3 has 15 amino acids. From germline, CDR1 is LNHDA and CDR2 SQIVND (reference sequence). Trimming removed 8 bases from V and 0 bases from J; junction bases left unmatched: 7. CDR3 coding DNA: TGTGCCAGTGGGCGAAGCGGGAGAAGCACAGATACGCAGTATTTT. Encoded protein: CASGRSGRSTDTQYF.

The chain links TRBV7-9 to TRBJ2-7; 8 bases match TRBD1. The CDR3 is made up of 17 amino acids. Per germline, CDR1 SEHNR and CDR2 FQNEAQ (reference sequence). Unmatched junction bases numbered 12, after V lost 5 bases and J lost 0 bases. CDR3 in DNA: TGTGCCAGCAGCCCCCCAGGGGGCACCCAAAGCTCCTACGAGCAGTACTTC. Translating it yields CASSPPGGTQSSYEQYF. The full variable domain, its missing parts supplied by reference TRBV7-9 and TRBJ2-7, is DTGVSQNPRHKITKRGQNVTFRCDPISEHNRLYWYRQTLGQGPEFLTYFQNEAQLEKSRLLSDRFSAERPKGSFSTLEIQRTEQGDSAMYLCASSPPGGTQSSYEQYFGPGTRLTVT.

V gene TRBV12-3 or TRBV12-4 combines with J gene TRBJ2-5; 11 bases are a match to TRBD2. The CDR3 has 13 amino acids. Trimming at V came to 2 bases and at J to 7 bases, leaving 0 bases not matched to a gene. Here the CDR3 reads CASSLLAGGTQYF. The CDR3 DNA sequence: TGTGCCAGCAGTTTACTAGCGGGAGGGACCCAGTACTTC.